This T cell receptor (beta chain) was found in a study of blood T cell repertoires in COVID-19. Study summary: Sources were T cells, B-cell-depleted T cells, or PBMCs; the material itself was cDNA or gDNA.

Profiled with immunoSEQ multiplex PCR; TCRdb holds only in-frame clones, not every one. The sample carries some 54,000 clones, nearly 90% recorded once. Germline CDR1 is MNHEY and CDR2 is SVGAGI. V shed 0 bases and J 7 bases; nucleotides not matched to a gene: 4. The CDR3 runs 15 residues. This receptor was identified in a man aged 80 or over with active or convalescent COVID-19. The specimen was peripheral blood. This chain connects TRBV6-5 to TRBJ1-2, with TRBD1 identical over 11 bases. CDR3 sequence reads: CASSYSDRGRGGYTF. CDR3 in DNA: TGTGCCAGCAGTTACTCGGACAGGGGGCGCGGTGGCTACACCTTC.